This is a list of T cell receptor beta chains from one sample in a study of OX40 agonist ivuxolimab in advanced cancers. TCRdb keeps only in-frame clones here, not all; method: immunoSEQ multiplex PCR. The data show around 54,000 clones, less than 95% seen once. Sample: CD4+ or CD8+ T cells sorted from blood, taken in a trial of the OX40 agonist ivuxolimab. The receptors stem from an adult with an advanced solid tumor such as melanoma, head and neck, liver or kidney cancer. The CDR3 runs from the conserved cysteine through the conserved F or W. D genes are given only for firm matches. Clone size is shown for a subset of rows, as once, few, many or a class of expanded clone.

clone_size: .
v_call: TRBV7-3
j_call: TRBJ2-1
d_call: .
cdr3_aa: CASSLVRGGPDEQFF
cdr3_nt: TGTGCCAGCAGCTTGGTCAGGGGGGGCCCCGATGAGCAGTTCTTC

clone_size: .
v_call: TRBV9
j_call: TRBJ2-3
d_call: .
cdr3_aa: CASSVANRAGDTQYF
cdr3_nt: TGTGCCAGCAGCGTAGCTAACAGGGCCGGAGATACGCAGTATTTT

clone_size: .
v_call: TRBV4-1
j_call: TRBJ1-1
d_call: .
cdr3_aa: CASSLSVGTEAFF
cdr3_nt: TGCGCCAGCAGCCTTTCCGTTGGGACTGAAGCTTTCTTT

clone_size: .
v_call: TRBV5-8
j_call: TRBJ1-1
d_call: .
cdr3_aa: CASSPREVATEAFF
cdr3_nt: TGTGCCAGCAGCCCTCGAGAGGTGGCTACTGAAGCTTTCTTT

clone_size: .
v_call: TRBV19
j_call: TRBJ2-3
d_call: .
cdr3_aa: CASSIGFRGYTDTQYF
cdr3_nt: TGTGCCAGTAGTATTGGGTTTCGCGGCTACACAGATACGCAGTATTTT

clone_size: .
v_call: TRBV19
j_call: TRBJ1-2
d_call: TRBD1
cdr3_aa: CASSSGQGRYTF
cdr3_nt: TGTGCCAGTAGTTCGGGACAGGGCCGCTACACCTTC

clone_size: .
v_call: TRBV5-1
j_call: TRBJ1-4
d_call: TRBD1
cdr3_aa: CASRTGDTEKLFF
cdr3_nt: TGCGCCAGCAGGACAGGGGATACTGAAAAACTGTTTTTT

clone_size: .
v_call: TRBV11-2
j_call: TRBJ1-1
d_call: .
cdr3_aa: CASSLSGRNTEAFF
cdr3_nt: TGTGCCAGCAGCTTATCAGGGAGGAACACTGAAGCTTTCTTT

clone_size: .
v_call: TRBV4-1
j_call: TRBJ1-1
d_call: .
cdr3_aa: CASSHMTENTEAFF
cdr3_nt: TGCGCCAGCAGCCACATGACAGAGAACACTGAAGCTTTCTTT

clone_size: .
v_call: TRBV19
j_call: TRBJ1-1
d_call: .
cdr3_aa: CASSLVPNTEAFF
cdr3_nt: TGTGCCAGTAGTTTAGTCCCGAACACTGAAGCTTTCTTT

clone_size: .
v_call: TRBV7-9
j_call: TRBJ2-1
d_call: TRBD2
cdr3_aa: CASTRGSSYNEQFF
cdr3_nt: TGTGCCAGCACGCGGGGGAGCTCCTACAATGAGCAGTTCTTC

clone_size: .
v_call: TRBV27
j_call: TRBJ2-2
d_call: TRBD2
cdr3_aa: CASFPGLAGDTGELFF
cdr3_nt: TGTGCCAGCTTTCCCGGACTAGCGGGAGACACCGGGGAGCTGTTTTTT

clone_size: .
v_call: TRBV4-3
j_call: TRBJ2-7
d_call: TRBD2
cdr3_aa: CASSQDSGGGGYEQYF
cdr3_nt: TGCGCCAGCAGCCAAGATAGTGGGGGGGGAGGATACGAGCAGTACTTC

clone_size: .
v_call: TRBV30
j_call: TRBJ1-1
d_call: TRBD1
cdr3_aa: CAWSVGGGAGAFF
cdr3_nt: TGTGCCTGGAGTGTTGGAGGGGGCGCAGGAGCTTTCTTT

clone_size: .
v_call: TRBV27
j_call: TRBJ2-2
d_call: .
cdr3_aa: CASSRGKNTGELFF
cdr3_nt: TGTGCCAGCAGCAGAGGGAAAAACACCGGGGAGCTGTTTTTT

clone_size: .
v_call: TRBV4-1
j_call: TRBJ2-4
d_call: .
cdr3_aa: CASSQENPGDIQYF
cdr3_nt: TGCGCCAGCAGCCAAGAGAATCCGGGCGACATTCAGTACTTC

clone_size: .
v_call: TRBV5-5
j_call: TRBJ1-1
d_call: .
cdr3_aa: CASSYSGTQNTEAFF
cdr3_nt: TGTGCCAGCAGCTACTCTGGGACTCAGAACACTGAAGCTTTCTTT

clone_size: .
v_call: TRBV11-2
j_call: TRBJ2-1
d_call: .
cdr3_aa: CASRGIAGEQFF
cdr3_nt: TGTGCCAGCAGGGGAATAGCAGGTGAGCAGTTCTTC

clone_size: .
v_call: TRBV5-1
j_call: TRBJ2-6
d_call: TRBD1
cdr3_aa: CASSPTGTGGFGANVLTF
cdr3_nt: TGCGCCAGCAGCCCGACCGGGACAGGGGGCTTTGGGGCCAACGTCCTGACTTTC

clone_size: .
v_call: TRBV7-9
j_call: TRBJ2-7
d_call: TRBD1
cdr3_aa: CASSFSVPGTVYEQYF
cdr3_nt: TGTGCCAGCAGCTTTAGCGTCCCAGGGACAGTCTACGAGCAGTACTTC

clone_size: .
v_call: TRBV6-5
j_call: TRBJ2-1
d_call: .
cdr3_aa: CASSWGLGEQFF
cdr3_nt: TGTGCCAGCAGTTGGGGACTGGGAGAGCAGTTCTTC

clone_size: few
v_call: TRBV27
j_call: TRBJ2-7
d_call: TRBD1
cdr3_aa: CASSSYRGLYEQYF
cdr3_nt: TGTGCCAGCAGTTCCTACAGGGGGCTCTACGAGCAGTACTTC

clone_size: .
v_call: TRBV7-6
j_call: TRBJ2-7
d_call: TRBD1
cdr3_aa: CASSLEGQGSHEQYF
cdr3_nt: TGTGCCAGCAGCTTAGAGGGACAGGGGAGCCACGAGCAGTACTTC

clone_size: .
v_call: TRBV19
j_call: TRBJ1-1
d_call: .
cdr3_aa: CASGDLYTEAFF
cdr3_nt: TGTGCCAGTGGGGACCTTTACACTGAAGCTTTCTTT

clone_size: .
v_call: TRBV27
j_call: TRBJ2-1
d_call: .
cdr3_aa: CASTKGPYNEQFF
cdr3_nt: TGTGCCAGCACGAAGGGCCCCTACAATGAGCAGTTCTTC

clone_size: .
v_call: TRBV4-1
j_call: TRBJ2-7
d_call: TRBD2
cdr3_aa: CASSRPGLADEQYF
cdr3_nt: TGCGCCAGCAGCCGACCGGGACTAGCCGACGAGCAGTACTTC

clone_size: .
v_call: TRBV27
j_call: TRBJ2-7
d_call: .
cdr3_aa: CASSLSGGSYEQYF
cdr3_nt: TGTGCCAGCAGTTTATCAGGGGGCTCCTACGAGCAGTACTTC

clone_size: .
v_call: TRBV7-2
j_call: TRBJ2-3
d_call: TRBD2
cdr3_aa: CASSLGVAGGDTQYF
cdr3_nt: TGTGCCAGCAGTTTAGGGGTTGCGGGGGGCGATACGCAGTATTTT

clone_size: .
v_call: TRBV4-1
j_call: TRBJ1-1
d_call: .
cdr3_aa: CASSSMGRTITEAFF
cdr3_nt: TGCGCCAGCAGCTCTATGGGACGGACGATCACTGAAGCTTTCTTT

clone_size: .
v_call: TRBV7-8
j_call: TRBJ2-1
d_call: .
cdr3_aa: CASSQPPGLHDEQFF
cdr3_nt: TGTGCCAGCAGCCAACCCCCGGGGTTGCACGATGAGCAGTTCTTC

clone_size: .
v_call: TRBV4-3
j_call: TRBJ2-1
d_call: .
cdr3_aa: CASSQDRGSGNEQFF
cdr3_nt: TGCGCCAGCAGCCAAGATCGTGGAAGCGGAAATGAGCAGTTCTTC

clone_size: .
v_call: TRBV19
j_call: TRBJ1-5
d_call: .
cdr3_aa: CASNRDTGKIQPQHF
cdr3_nt: TGTGCCAGTAATAGGGACACCGGTAAAATACAGCCCCAGCATTTT

clone_size: .
v_call: TRBV27
j_call: TRBJ2-7
d_call: .
cdr3_aa: CASSLRTPSYEQYF
cdr3_nt: TGTGCCAGCAGTTTAAGGACACCCTCCTACGAGCAGTACTTC

clone_size: medium-sized
v_call: TRBV7-3
j_call: TRBJ1-6
d_call: .
cdr3_aa: CASSSQGPYSPLHF
cdr3_nt: TGTGCCAGCAGCTCTCAGGGGCCGTATTCACCCCTCCACTTT

clone_size: .
v_call: TRBV4-1
j_call: TRBJ2-3
d_call: .
cdr3_aa: CASSQGTVTDTQYF
cdr3_nt: TGCGCCAGCAGCCAAGGGACAGTCACAGATACGCAGTATTTT

clone_size: once
v_call: TRBV5-1
j_call: TRBJ2-1
d_call: TRBD1
cdr3_aa: CASSFSGGTEQFF
cdr3_nt: TGCGCCAGCAGCTTCTCAGGGGGCACTGAGCAGTTCTTC

clone_size: .
v_call: TRBV6-1
j_call: TRBJ2-7
d_call: TRBD1
cdr3_aa: CASSEGGTASYEQYF
cdr3_nt: TGTGCCAGCAGTGAAGGTGGGACAGCATCCTACGAGCAGTACTTC

clone_size: .
v_call: TRBV28
j_call: TRBJ2-1
d_call: TRBD2
cdr3_aa: CASSLSAGRGFYNEQFF
cdr3_nt: TGTGCCAGCAGTTTATCCGCGGGGAGGGGCTTTTACAATGAGCAGTTCTTC

clone_size: .
v_call: TRBV6-5
j_call: TRBJ2-1
d_call: .
cdr3_aa: CASSAVATLGNEQFF
cdr3_nt: TGTGCCAGCAGTGCCGTTGCTACCCTCGGCAATGAGCAGTTCTTC

clone_size: .
v_call: TRBV28
j_call: TRBJ2-1
d_call: .
cdr3_aa: CASSLRAEGWNEQFF
cdr3_nt: TGTGCCAGCAGTTTAAGGGCCGAGGGGTGGAATGAGCAGTTCTTC

clone_size: .
v_call: TRBV4-1
j_call: TRBJ2-3
d_call: .
cdr3_aa: CASSQDAVAQYF
cdr3_nt: TGCGCCAGCAGCCAAGATGCAGTAGCGCAGTATTTT

clone_size: .
v_call: TRBV29-1
j_call: TRBJ2-7
d_call: .
cdr3_aa: CSVEGESSYEQYF
cdr3_nt: TGCAGCGTTGAGGGGGAGAGCTCCTACGAGCAGTACTTC

clone_size: .
v_call: TRBV7-2
j_call: TRBJ1-1
d_call: .
cdr3_aa: CASSLAGTEAFF
cdr3_nt: TGTGCCAGCAGCTTAGCAGGGACTGAAGCTTTCTTT

clone_size: .
v_call: TRBV4-2
j_call: TRBJ2-2
d_call: .
cdr3_aa: CASTRDGYTGELFF
cdr3_nt: TGTGCCAGCACTCGGGACGGCTACACCGGGGAGCTGTTTTTT

clone_size: .
v_call: TRBV19
j_call: TRBJ1-1
d_call: .
cdr3_aa: CASSMVREETFF
cdr3_nt: TGTGCCAGTAGTATGGTCAGGGAGGAAACTTTCTTT

clone_size: .
v_call: TRBV9
j_call: TRBJ1-4
d_call: .
cdr3_aa: CASSGVSEKLFF
cdr3_nt: TGTGCCAGCAGTGGGGTTTCGGAAAAACTGTTTTTT

clone_size: .
v_call: TRBV19
j_call: TRBJ2-7
d_call: TRBD2
cdr3_aa: CASRRLAGVSEQYF
cdr3_nt: TGTGCCAGTAGGCGACTAGCGGGAGTCTCCGAGCAGTACTTC

clone_size: .
v_call: TRBV7-8
j_call: TRBJ2-1
d_call: .
cdr3_aa: CASSLGAGRPYNEQFF
cdr3_nt: TGTGCCAGCAGCTTAGGCGCAGGGAGACCCTACAATGAGCAGTTCTTC

clone_size: .
v_call: TRBV9
j_call: TRBJ2-5
d_call: .
cdr3_aa: CASSWDQETQYF
cdr3_nt: TGTGCCAGCAGCTGGGACCAAGAGACCCAGTACTTC

clone_size: .
v_call: TRBV7-9
j_call: TRBJ1-6
d_call: .
cdr3_aa: CASSFWGSYNSPLHF
cdr3_nt: TGTGCCAGCAGCTTTTGGGGATCCTATAATTCACCCCTCCACTTT

clone_size: .
v_call: TRBV27
j_call: TRBJ2-1
d_call: .
cdr3_aa: CASSSDMQWNNEQFF
cdr3_nt: TGTGCCAGCAGTTCGGACATGCAGTGGAACAATGAGCAGTTCTTC

clone_size: .
v_call: TRBV4-1
j_call: TRBJ2-2
d_call: .
cdr3_aa: CASSPTGHGELFF
cdr3_nt: TGCGCCAGCAGCCCCACAGGGCACGGGGAGCTGTTTTTT

clone_size: .
v_call: TRBV5-1
j_call: TRBJ1-2
d_call: .
cdr3_aa: CASSFLGGQEGYTF
cdr3_nt: TGCGCCAGCAGCTTCCTCGGGGGGCAAGAGGGCTACACCTTC

clone_size: .
v_call: TRBV19
j_call: TRBJ1-5
d_call: .
cdr3_aa: CASSTFPGRSNQPQHF
cdr3_nt: TGTGCCAGTAGCACATTCCCCGGACGGAGCAATCAGCCCCAGCATTTT

clone_size: .
v_call: TRBV9
j_call: TRBJ2-1
d_call: TRBD1
cdr3_aa: CASSSWDSEYNEQFF
cdr3_nt: TGTGCCAGCAGCTCCTGGGACAGCGAGTACAATGAGCAGTTCTTC

clone_size: .
v_call: TRBV28
j_call: TRBJ1-1
d_call: .
cdr3_aa: CASSILRRTEAFF
cdr3_nt: TGTGCCAGCAGTATCCTCCGGCGCACTGAAGCTTTCTTT

clone_size: .
v_call: TRBV6-6
j_call: TRBJ1-1
d_call: TRBD1
cdr3_aa: CASRPGQGNTEAFF
cdr3_nt: TGTGCCAGCAGACCTGGACAGGGGAACACTGAAGCTTTCTTT

clone_size: .
v_call: TRBV27
j_call: TRBJ2-5
d_call: .
cdr3_aa: CASSSLLGETQYF
cdr3_nt: TGTGCCAGCAGTTCCTTGTTAGGAGAGACCCAGTACTTC

clone_size: .
v_call: TRBV4-1
j_call: TRBJ2-7
d_call: .
cdr3_aa: CASSQESGYEQYF
cdr3_nt: TGCGCCAGCAGCCAAGAGTCCGGCTACGAGCAGTACTTC

clone_size: .
v_call: TRBV4-2
j_call: TRBJ2-2
d_call: TRBD2
cdr3_aa: CASSQDLAGAPADTGELFF
cdr3_nt: TGTGCCAGCAGCCAAGATCTAGCGGGGGCTCCTGCGGACACCGGGGAGCTGTTTTTT